Below are 2 T cell receptor beta chains sequenced from a single sample in a study of blood T cell repertoires in COVID-19. The assay was immunoSEQ multiplex PCR, and TCRdb's table has in-frame clones only and misses some. The sample lists about 310,000 clones; about 90% were seen once. The sequenced sample was peripheral blood. These receptors originate from a woman between 50 and 59 years old who had recovered from COVID-19.

V gene TRBV5-1 combines with J gene TRBJ1-5; TRBD1 matches 8 bases. The V and J ends lost 2 bases and 4 bases, in that order; junction bases with no gene match: 2. Germline CDR1 is SGHRS and CDR2 is YFSETQ. The CDR3 is 14 amino acids. CDR3 region: CASSLGDRNQPQHF. In DNA form, the CDR3 reads TGCGCCAGCAGCTTAGGGGACAGGAATCAGCCCCAGCATTTT.

The chain joins TRBV6-2 or TRBV6-3 to TRBJ1-5, with 10 bases that match TRBD1. The CDR3 extends over 17 amino acids. Germline V lookup: CDR1 MNHEY, CDR2 SVGEGT. V dropped 5 bases and J dropped 2; count of bases not matched to a gene: 9. The CDR3: CASSLGTGVLGNQPQHF. The CDR3 nucleotides read TGTGCCAGCAGTCTCGGGACAGGGGTTTTGGGCAATCAGCCCCAGCATTTT.